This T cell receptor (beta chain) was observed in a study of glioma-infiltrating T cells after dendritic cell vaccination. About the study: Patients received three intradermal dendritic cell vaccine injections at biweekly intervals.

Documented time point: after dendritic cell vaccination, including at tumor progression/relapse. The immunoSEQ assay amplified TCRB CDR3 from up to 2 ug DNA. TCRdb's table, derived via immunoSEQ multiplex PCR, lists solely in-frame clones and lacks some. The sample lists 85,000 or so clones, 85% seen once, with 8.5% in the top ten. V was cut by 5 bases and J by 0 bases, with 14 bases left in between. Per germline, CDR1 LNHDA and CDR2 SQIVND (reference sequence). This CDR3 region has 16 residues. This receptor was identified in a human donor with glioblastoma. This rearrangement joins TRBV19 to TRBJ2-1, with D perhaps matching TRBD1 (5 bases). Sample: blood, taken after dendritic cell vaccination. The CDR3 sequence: CASSPPGYSSYNEQFF. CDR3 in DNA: TGTGCCAGTAGTCCCCCAGGGTACAGCTCCTACAATGAGCAGTTCTTC. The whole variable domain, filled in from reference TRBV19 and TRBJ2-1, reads DGGITQSPKYLFRKEGQNVTLSCEQNLNHDAMYWYRQDPGQGLRLIYYSQIVNDFQKGDIAEGYSVSREKKESFPLTVTSAQKNPTAFYLCASSPPGYSSYNEQFFGPGTRLTVL.